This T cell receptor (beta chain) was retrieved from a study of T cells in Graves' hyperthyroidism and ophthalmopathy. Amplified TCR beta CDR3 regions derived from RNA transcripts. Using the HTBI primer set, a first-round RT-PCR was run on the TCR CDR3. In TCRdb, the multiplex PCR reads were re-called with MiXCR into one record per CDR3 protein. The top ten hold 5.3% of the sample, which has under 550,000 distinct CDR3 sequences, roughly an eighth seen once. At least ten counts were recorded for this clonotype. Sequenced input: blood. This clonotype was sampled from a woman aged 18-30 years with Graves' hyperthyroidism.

CDR3 region: CASSYGRGRGTSLRNEQFF. CDR3 nucleotides: TGTGCCAGCAGTTACGGCCGTGGTCGAGGGACTAGCCTTCGGAATGAGCAGTTCTTC. The rearrangement uses TRBV6-2 or TRBV6-3 and TRBJ2-1, with 9 bases aligning to TRBD2. The length of the CDR3 is 19 residues. Germline V gene data show CDR1 as MNHEY and CDR2 as SVGEGT. V shed 2 bases, J shed 7 bases, and the junction held 18 bases outside the gene matches.